This TCR beta chain originates from a study of T cell repertoires in cytomegalovirus infection. Study details: CMV infection plus the matching HLA type was flagged by public TCR beta signatures.

In this sample, this clonotype turned up a few times. As yet, its antigen is unknown. TCRdb fed the reads into MiXCR, producing one record per CDR3 protein. The table includes roughly 90,000 distinct CDR3 sequences, approximately 24% detected once. V was pared by 10 bases and J by 3 bases, with 9 bases of the junction left unmatched. Germline V gives CDR1 LNHDA, CDR2 SQIVND (reference sequence). The CDR3 is 13 residues long. The clonotype was recovered from a human donor in good health (CMV status not recorded). Some clones in this sample may be carry-over from other donors' samples. The chain is built from TRBV19 and TRBJ2-7; TRBD1 matches 7 bases. The material sequenced was CD8+ T cells from cultured PBMCs, taken from culture after CMV antigen stimulation. CDR3 nucleotides: TGTGCCACTGTTGACAGGGAAGACTACGAGCAGTACTTC. This gives the protein CATVDREDYEQYF. The full variable domain, with the rest looked up from reference TRBV19 and TRBJ2-7, is DGGITQSPKYLFRKEGQNVTLSCEQNLNHDAMYWYRQDPGQGLRLIYYSQIVNDFQKGDIAEGYSVSREKKESFPLTVTSAQKNPTAFYLCATVDREDYEQYFGPGTRLTVT.